This passage covers 4 T cell receptor beta chains from one sample sequenced in a study of blood T cell repertoires in COVID-19. Assay: immunoSEQ multiplex PCR; the TCRdb copy retains only in-frame clones and omits some. The table records about 200,000 clones, more than 75% of them present only once. The sequenced material came from peripheral blood. These receptors all come from a human donor in a cohort sampled during active COVID-19.

The chain employs TRBV7-2 and TRBJ2-3; 9 positions agree with TRBD2. The germline V gene encodes CDR1 SGHTA and CDR2 FQGNSA. This CDR3 comprises 15 residues. The J segment lost 3 bases and the V segment lost 1 base, leaving 2 bases of the junction unmatched. Here the CDR3 reads CASSLGSGGTDTQYF. CDR3 DNA: TGTGCCAGCAGCTTAGGTAGCGGGGGTACAGATACGCAGTATTTT.

The chain links TRBV5-4 to TRBJ2-1; 12 nucleotides agree with TRBD2. Unmatched junction bases numbered 6, after V lost 5 bases and J lost 6 bases. CDR3 length: 15 amino acids. From germline, CDR1 is SGHNT and CDR2 YYREEE (reference sequence). The CDR3: CASSTTSGSLNEQFF. CDR3 DNA: TGTGCCAGCAGTACGACTAGCGGGAGTCTCAATGAGCAGTTCTTC.

V gene TRBV5-1 combines with J gene TRBJ2-5; TRBD1 matches at 11 bases. The J segment lost 4 bases and the V segment lost 0 bases, leaving 14 bases of the junction unmatched. The CDR3 totals 19 residues. Per the germline V gene, CDR1 is SGHRS and CDR2 is YFSETQ. CDR3 sequence: CASSLVPGGQGATRETQYF. CDR3 nucleotides: TGCGCCAGCAGCTTGGTCCCGGGTGGACAGGGGGCGACAAGAGAGACCCAGTACTTC.

This chain links TRBV28 with TRBJ2-3; TRBD2 agrees at 9 bases. The V segment lost 3 bases and the J segment 1 base; nucleotides outside the gene matches: 8. The germline V gene has CDR1 MDHEN and CDR2 SYDVKM. The CDR3 is made up of 17 amino acids. DNA for the CDR3: TGTGCCAGCAGTTTTAGCGGGAGCCTGGGTGGCACAGATACGCAGTATTTT. As protein: CASSFSGSLGGTDTQYF.